Described below is a single T cell receptor beta chain sequence and its context. Its antigen remains unknown. Uncontrolled infection, other autoimmune disease, pregnancy or lactation disqualified patients from enrolment. The PBMCs studied were ones that came from around 10 ml fresh peripheral blood. The data stem from a study of T cells in Graves' hyperthyroidism and ophthalmopathy. Study summary: Upon initial diagnosis and before any treatment, peripheral blood was collected.

Trimming removed 6 bases from V and 9 bases from J; junction bases left unmatched: 10. In germline, CDR1 is MNHEY, CDR2 SVGEGT. The CDR3 totals 14 residues. Whole-study results and caveats: Most expanded thyroid clonotypes above 0.001 recurred in blood.

Regions amplified from RNA transcripts were the TCR beta CDR3 regions. Using the HTBI primer set, a first-round RT-PCR was run on the TCR CDR3. TCRdb re-called the multiplex PCR reads with MiXCR, one entry per CDR3 protein. Seen here are about 250,000 distinct CDR3 sequences, about 25% observed once, and the top ten hold approximately 35%. The receptor was isolated from a woman aged 40 to 49 with Graves' ophthalmopathy. The source material was blood. This rearrangement joins TRBV6-2 or TRBV6-3 to TRBJ1-5; the match to TRBD1 covers 8 bases. As DNA, the CDR3 is TGTGCCAGCAGCTACGGACAGGGCAACCTGCCCCAGCATTTT. This encodes CASSYGQGNLPQHF.